This T cell receptor (beta chain) was observed in a study of shared clonotypes between healthy human individuals. On the study more broadly: Three plates each covered CD4 naive and memory; CD8 naive two, CD8 memory one.

Data came from immunoSEQ multiplex PCR; TCRdb stores just in-frame clones and leaves some out. The repertoire holds approximately 500,000 clones, with around 96% as singletons. General study findings and limits: Sharing across several donors was seen in around 5% of naive CD4 clonotypes. Though the depth was large, rarefaction showed that sorted-subset sequencing was incomplete. Relative to memory subsets, naive subsets generally showed larger estimated richness.

V dropped 4 bases and J dropped 2; count of bases not matched to a gene: 11. This CDR3 has 16 residues. CDR1 and CDR2 from the germline V gene are SGDLS and YYNGEE. This clone was recorded once. Its cognate antigen is unknown. The material sequenced was naive CD4+ T cells sorted from blood. Sample subset: CD45RA+ positively selected. V and J are TRBV9 and TRBJ2-5; 7 nucleotides line up with TRBD1. The sequence was collected from a woman aged 25 to 45 in good health. The CDR3 protein is CASSPRGAGGQETQYF. DNA for the CDR3: TGTGCCAGCAGCCCCCGAGGGGCAGGGGGACAAGAGACCCAGTACTTC.